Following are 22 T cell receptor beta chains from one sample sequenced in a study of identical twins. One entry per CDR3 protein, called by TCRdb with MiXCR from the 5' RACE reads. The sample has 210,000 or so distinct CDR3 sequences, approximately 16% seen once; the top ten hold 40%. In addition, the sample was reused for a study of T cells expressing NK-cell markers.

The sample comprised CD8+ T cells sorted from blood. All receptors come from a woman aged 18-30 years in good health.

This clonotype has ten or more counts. Here the CDR3 reads CASSSPGRETQYF. The CDR3 bases are TGTGCCAGCAGTTCCCCGGGCCGAGAGACCCAGTACTTC. V and J are TRBV7-9 and TRBJ2-5; D not certain. The CDR3 runs to 13 residues. The germline V gene has CDR1 SEHNR and CDR2 FQNEAQ (reference sequence). Trimming took off 6 bases at V and 4 bases at J, with 12 bases between the two ends.

CDR3 protein: CASSQGYRAGATEAFF. DNA for the CDR3: TGCGCCAGCAGCCAGGGGTATAGGGCAGGGGCCACTGAAGCTTTCTTT. This sequence joins TRBV4-3 and TRBJ1-1; D perhaps matches TRBD1 (6 bases). V lost 3 bases to trimming and J lost 4 bases, with 18 bases between them. Germline CDR1 LGHNA, CDR2 YSLEER. The CDR3 spans 16 residues.

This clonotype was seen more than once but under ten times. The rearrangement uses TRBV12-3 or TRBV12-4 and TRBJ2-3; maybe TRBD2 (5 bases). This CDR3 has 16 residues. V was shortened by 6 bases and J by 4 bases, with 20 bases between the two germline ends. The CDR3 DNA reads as TGTGCCAGCAGCTCCAGAACGGGAAAGGAGGCAGATACGCAGTATTTT. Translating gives CASSSRTGKEADTQYF.

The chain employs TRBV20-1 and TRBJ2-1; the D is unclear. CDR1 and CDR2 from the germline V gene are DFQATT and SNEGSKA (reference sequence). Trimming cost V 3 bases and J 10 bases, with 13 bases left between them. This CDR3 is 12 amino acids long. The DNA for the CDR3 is TGCAGTGCTAGGGCTGGATTGAACGAGCAGTTCTTC. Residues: CSARAGLNEQFF.

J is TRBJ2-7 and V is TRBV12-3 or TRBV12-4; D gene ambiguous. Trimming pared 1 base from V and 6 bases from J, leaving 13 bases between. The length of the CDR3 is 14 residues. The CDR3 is CASSLGSARPEQYF. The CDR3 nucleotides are TGTGCCAGCAGTTTAGGGTCGGCGAGACCCGAGCAGTACTTC.

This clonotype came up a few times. The DNA of the CDR3 is TGTGCCAGCAGCTTGGGGCGGCAAATCTACGAGCAGTACTTC. It specifies CASSLGRQIYEQYF. This chain links TRBV5-6 with TRBJ2-7; D unresolved. With 0 bases removed from V and 3 bases from J, the gap between germline ends came to 10 bases. The CDR3 totals 14 residues. From germline, CDR1 is SGHDT and CDR2 YYEEEE.

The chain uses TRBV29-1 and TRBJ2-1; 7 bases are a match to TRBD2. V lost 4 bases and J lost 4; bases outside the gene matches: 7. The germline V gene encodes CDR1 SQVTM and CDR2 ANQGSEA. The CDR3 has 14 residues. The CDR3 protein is CSVVGLAVYNEQFF. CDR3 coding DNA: TGCAGCGTTGTAGGGCTAGCGGTGTACAATGAGCAGTTCTTC.

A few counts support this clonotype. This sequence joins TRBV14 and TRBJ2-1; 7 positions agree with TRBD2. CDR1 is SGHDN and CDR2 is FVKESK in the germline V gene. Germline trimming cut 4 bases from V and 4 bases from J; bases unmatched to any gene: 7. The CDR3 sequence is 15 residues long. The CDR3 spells CASSLGAGPYNEQFF. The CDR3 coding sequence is TGTGCCAGCAGCCTTGGAGCGGGGCCTTACAATGAGCAGTTCTTC. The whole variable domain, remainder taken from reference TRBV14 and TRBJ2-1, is EAGVTQFPSHSVIEKGQTVTLRCDPISGHDNLYWYRRVMGKEIKFLLHFVKESKQDESGMPNNRFLAERTGGTYSTLKVQPAELEDSGVYFCASSLGAGPYNEQFFGPGTRLTVL.

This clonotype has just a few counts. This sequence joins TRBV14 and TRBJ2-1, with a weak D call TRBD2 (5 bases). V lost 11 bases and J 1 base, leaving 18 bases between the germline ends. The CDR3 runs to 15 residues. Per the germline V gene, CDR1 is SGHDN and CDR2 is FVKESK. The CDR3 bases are TGTGCCCAATCACAACCGGGATATTCCTACAATGAGCAGTTCTTC. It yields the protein CAQSQPGYSYNEQFF.

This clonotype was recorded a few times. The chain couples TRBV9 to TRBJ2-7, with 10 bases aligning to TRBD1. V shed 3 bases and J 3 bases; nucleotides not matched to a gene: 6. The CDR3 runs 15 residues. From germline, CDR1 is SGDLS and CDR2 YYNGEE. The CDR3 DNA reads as TGTGCCAGCAGCGAGGGGACAGGGGTCGTCTACGAGCAGTACTTC. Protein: CASSEGTGVVYEQYF.

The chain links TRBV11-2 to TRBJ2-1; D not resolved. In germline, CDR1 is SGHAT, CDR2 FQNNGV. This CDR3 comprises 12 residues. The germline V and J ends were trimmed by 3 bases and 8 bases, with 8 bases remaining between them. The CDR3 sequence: CASSFKTDEQFF. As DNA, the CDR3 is TGTGCCAGCAGCTTTAAAACAGATGAGCAGTTCTTC. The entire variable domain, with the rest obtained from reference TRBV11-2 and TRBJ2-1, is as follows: EAGVAQSPRYKIIEKRQSVAFWCNPISGHATLYWYQQILGQGPKLLIQFQNNGVVDDSQLPKDRFSAERLKGVDSTLKIQPAKLEDSAVYLCASSFKTDEQFFGPGTRLTVL.

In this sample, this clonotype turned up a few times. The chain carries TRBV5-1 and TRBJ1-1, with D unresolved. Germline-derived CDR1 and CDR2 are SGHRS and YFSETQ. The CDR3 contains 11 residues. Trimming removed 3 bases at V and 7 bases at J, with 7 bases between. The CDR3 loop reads CASSYEGEAFF. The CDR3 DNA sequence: TGCGCCAGCAGCTATGAGGGTGAAGCTTTCTTT.

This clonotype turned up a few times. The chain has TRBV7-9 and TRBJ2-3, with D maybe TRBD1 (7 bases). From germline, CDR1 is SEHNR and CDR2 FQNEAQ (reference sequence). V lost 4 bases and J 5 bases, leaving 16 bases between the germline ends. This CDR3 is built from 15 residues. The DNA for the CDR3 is TGTGCCAGCAGCTACGGAGGGGGCGCCGAAGATACGCAGTATTTT. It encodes CASSYGGGAEDTQYF.

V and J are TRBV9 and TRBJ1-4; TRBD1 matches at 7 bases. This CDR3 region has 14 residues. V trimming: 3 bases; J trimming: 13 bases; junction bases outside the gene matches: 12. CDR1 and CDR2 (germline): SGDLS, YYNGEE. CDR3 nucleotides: TGTGCCAGCAGCGGACAAGACAGGGCAAGGAGACTGTTTTTT. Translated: CASSGQDRARRLFF.

The CDR3: CASSPSETEAFF. Written as DNA, the CDR3 is TGTGCCAGCAGCCCTAGCGAGACTGAAGCTTTCTTT. The chain links TRBV3-1 to TRBJ1-1; the D is unclear. Germline loops: CDR1 LGHDT, CDR2 YNNKEL (reference sequence). This CDR3 has 12 residues. With 4 bases removed from V and 5 bases from J, the gap between germline ends came to 8 bases.

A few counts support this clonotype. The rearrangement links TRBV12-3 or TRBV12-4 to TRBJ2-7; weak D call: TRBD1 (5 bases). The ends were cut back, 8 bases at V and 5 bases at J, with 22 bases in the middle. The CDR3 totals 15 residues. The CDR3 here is CASSLGPRDTHEQYF. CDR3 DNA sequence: TGTGCCAGCTCCCTCGGACCCAGGGATACGCACGAGCAGTACTTC.

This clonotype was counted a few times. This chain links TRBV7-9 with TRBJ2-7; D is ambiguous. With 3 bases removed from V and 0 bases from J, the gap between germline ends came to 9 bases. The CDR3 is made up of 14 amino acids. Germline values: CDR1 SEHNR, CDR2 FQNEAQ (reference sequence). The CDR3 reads CASSFPGDSYEQYF. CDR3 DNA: TGTGCCAGCAGCTTCCCAGGCGACTCCTACGAGCAGTACTTC.

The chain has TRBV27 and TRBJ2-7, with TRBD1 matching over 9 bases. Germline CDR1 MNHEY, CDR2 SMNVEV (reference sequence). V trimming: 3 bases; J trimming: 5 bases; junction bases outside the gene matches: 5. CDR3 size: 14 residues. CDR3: CASSLRGQGHEQYF. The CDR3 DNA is TGTGCCAGCAGTTTGCGGGGACAGGGACACGAGCAGTACTTC.

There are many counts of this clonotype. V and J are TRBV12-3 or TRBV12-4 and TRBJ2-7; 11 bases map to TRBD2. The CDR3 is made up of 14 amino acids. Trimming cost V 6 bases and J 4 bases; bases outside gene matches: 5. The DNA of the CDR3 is TGTGCCAGCAGCCCCGGGACTAGCGGTTACGAGCAGTACTTC. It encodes CASSPGTSGYEQYF.

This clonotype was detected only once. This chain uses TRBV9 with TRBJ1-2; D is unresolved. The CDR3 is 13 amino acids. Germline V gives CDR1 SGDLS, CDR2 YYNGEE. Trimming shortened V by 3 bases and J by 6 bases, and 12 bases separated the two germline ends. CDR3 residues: CASSAPRDDGYTF. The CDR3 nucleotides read TGTGCCAGCAGCGCCCCCCGGGATGATGGCTACACCTTC.

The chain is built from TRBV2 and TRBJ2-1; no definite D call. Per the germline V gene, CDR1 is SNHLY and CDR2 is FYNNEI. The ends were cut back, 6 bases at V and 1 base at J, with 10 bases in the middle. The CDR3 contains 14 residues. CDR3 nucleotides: TGTGCCAGCAGGGGCGGATTGTCCTACAATGAGCAGTTCTTC. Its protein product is CASRGGLSYNEQFF.

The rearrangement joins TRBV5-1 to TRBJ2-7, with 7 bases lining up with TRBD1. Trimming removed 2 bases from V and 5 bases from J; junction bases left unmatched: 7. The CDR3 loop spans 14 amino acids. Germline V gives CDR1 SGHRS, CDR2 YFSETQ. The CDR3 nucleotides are TGCGCCAGCAGCTTCGAGGGGGCGCGCAACGAGCAGTACTTC. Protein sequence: CASSFEGARNEQYF.